This TCR beta chain was identified in a study of shared clonotypes between healthy human individuals. Study summary: The donor pool was made up of a couple of women and a few men aged 18 to 49. Per donor, three plates held CD4 naive cells, three held CD4 memory, two held CD8 naive and one held CD8 memory.

The CD4+ fraction was divided into a CD45RA+ naive subset and a CD45RA-negative memory subset. Original processing notes: Filtering differed because ImmunoSEQ produced junction-only sequences that carried no quality scores. Sequencing was performed with immunoSEQ multiplex PCR; in TCRdb, only in-frame clones are kept and a portion is missing. V, J and clone size are those of that table, while D and trimming were read from the DNA. The top ten hold 0.37% of the sample, which has roughly 2.2 million clones, 85% to 95% seen once. V lost 8 bases and J lost 3, with 20 bases in between. CDR1 MDHEN and CDR2 SYDVKM come from the germline V gene. The CDR3 sequence is 15 residues long. With regard to this clone: This same CDR3 is encoded by further DNA sequences in the sample.

Sequencing used naive CD4+ T cells from PBMCs. Sample subset: CD45RA+ positively selected. The V gene is TRBV28, the J gene TRBJ2-7; TRBD2 is a possible D gene (6 bases). This TCR derives from a man aged 18 to 30 in good health. Some clones in this sample may be carry-over from other donors' samples. CDR3 amino acids: CASGSLGRTSYEQYF. The CDR3 region has the DNA TGTGCCAGCGGATCCCTCGGGAGAACGAGCTACGAGCAGTACTTC.